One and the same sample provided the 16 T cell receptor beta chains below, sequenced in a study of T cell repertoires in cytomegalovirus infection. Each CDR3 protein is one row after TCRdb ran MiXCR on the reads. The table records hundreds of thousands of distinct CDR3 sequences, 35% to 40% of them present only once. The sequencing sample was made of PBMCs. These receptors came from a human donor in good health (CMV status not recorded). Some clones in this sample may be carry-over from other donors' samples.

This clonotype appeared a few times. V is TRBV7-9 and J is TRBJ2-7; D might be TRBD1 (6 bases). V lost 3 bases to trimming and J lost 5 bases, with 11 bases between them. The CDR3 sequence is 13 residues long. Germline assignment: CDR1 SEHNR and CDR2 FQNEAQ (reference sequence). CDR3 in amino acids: CASSLGRDNEQYF. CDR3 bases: TGTGCCAGCAGCTTGGGTCGGGACAACGAGCAGTACTTC.

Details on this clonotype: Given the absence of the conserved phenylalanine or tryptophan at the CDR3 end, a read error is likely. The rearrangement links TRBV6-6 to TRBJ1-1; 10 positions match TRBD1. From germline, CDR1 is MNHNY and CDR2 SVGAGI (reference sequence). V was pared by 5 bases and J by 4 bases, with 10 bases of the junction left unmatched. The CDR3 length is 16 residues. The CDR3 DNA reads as TGTGCCAGCAGTGACAAGACAGGGGGCCGTGGCACTGAAGCTTTCTTG. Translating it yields CASSDKTGGRGTEAFL.

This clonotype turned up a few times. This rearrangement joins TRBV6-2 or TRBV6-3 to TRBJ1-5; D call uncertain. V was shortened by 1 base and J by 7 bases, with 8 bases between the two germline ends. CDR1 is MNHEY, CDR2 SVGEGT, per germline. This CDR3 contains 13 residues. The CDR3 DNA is TGTGCCAGCAGTTACTTGCTGTCCCAGCCCCAGCATTTT. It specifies CASSYLLSQPQHF.

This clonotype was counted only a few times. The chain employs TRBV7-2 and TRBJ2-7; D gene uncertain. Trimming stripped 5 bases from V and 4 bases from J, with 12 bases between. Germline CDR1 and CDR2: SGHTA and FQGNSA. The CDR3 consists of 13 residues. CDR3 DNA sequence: TGTGCCAGCAGCCTTAGGAGAAATTACGAGCAGTACTTC. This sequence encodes CASSLRRNYEQYF. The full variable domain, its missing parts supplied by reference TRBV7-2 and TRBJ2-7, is GAGVSQSPSNKVTEKGKDVELRCDPISGHTALYWYRQSLGQGLEFLIYFQGNSAPDKSGLPSDRFSAERTGGSVSTLTIQRTQQEDSAVYLCASSLRRNYEQYFGPGTRLTVT.

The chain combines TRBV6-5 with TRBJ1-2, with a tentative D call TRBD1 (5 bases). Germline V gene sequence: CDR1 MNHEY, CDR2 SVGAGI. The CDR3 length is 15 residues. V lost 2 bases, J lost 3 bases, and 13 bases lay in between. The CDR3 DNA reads TGTGCCAGCAGTTACAACACAGGAGCCGACTATGGCTACACCTTC. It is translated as CASSYNTGADYGYTF.

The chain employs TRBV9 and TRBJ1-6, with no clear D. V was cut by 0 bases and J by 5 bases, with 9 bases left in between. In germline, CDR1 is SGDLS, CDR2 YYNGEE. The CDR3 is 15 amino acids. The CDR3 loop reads CASSVGTENNSPLHF. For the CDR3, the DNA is TGTGCCAGCAGCGTAGGAACAGAAAATAATTCACCCCTCCACTTT. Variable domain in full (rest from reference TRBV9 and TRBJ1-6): DSGVTQTPKHLITATGQRVTLRCSPRSGDLSVYWYQQSLDQGLQFLIQYYNGEERAKGNILERFSAQQFPDLHSELNLSSLELGDSALYFCASSVGTENNSPLHFGNGTRLTVT.

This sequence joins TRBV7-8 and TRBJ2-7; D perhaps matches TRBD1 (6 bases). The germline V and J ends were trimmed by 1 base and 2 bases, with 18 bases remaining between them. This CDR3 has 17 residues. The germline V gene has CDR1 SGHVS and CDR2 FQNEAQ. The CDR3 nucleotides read TGTGCCAGCAGCTTAGTATCATCAGGGGCTGAAACCTACGAGCAGTACTTC. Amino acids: CASSLVSSGAETYEQYF.

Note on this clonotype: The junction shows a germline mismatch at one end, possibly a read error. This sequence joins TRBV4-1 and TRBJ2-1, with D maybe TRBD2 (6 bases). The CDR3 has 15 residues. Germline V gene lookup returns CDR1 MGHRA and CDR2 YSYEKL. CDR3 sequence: CASSQEDRDRGRKVF. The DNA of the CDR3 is TGCGCCAGCAGCCAGGAAGATCGAGACCGGGGGAGAAAGGTCTTC.

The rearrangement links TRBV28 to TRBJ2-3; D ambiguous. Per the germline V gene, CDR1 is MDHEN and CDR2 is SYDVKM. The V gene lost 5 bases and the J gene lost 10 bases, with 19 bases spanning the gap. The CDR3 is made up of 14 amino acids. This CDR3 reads CASSPMGGKIPQYF. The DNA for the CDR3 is TGTGCCAGCAGTCCGATGGGCGGTAAAATCCCGCAGTATTTT.

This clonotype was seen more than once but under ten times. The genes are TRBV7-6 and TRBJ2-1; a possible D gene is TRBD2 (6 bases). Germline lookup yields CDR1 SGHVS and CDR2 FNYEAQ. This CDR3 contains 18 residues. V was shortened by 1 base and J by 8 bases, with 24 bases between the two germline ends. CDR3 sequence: CASSLGGGGLAGRDEQFF. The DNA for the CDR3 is TGTGCCAGCAGCTTAGGGGGTGGAGGGCTAGCCGGCCGCGATGAGCAGTTCTTC.

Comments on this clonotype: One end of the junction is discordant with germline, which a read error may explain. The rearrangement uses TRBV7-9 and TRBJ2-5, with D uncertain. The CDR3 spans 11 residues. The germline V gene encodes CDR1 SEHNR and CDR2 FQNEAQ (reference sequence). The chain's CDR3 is CASSCAETHDF. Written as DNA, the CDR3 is TGTGCCAGCAGCTGTGCGGAGACCCATGACTTC.

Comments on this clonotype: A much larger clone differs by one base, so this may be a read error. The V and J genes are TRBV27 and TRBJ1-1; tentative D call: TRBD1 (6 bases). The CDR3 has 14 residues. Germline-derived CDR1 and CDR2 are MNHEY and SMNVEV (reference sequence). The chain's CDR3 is CASSLARGGTEDFF. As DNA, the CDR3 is TGTGCCAGCAGTTTGGCCCGCGGGGGCACTGAAGATTTCTTT.

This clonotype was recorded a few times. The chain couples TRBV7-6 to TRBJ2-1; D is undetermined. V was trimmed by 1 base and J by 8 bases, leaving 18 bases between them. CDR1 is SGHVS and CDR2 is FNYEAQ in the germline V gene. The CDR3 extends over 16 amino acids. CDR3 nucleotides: TGTGCCAGCAGCTTAGGAGTCGGACCGATTGGCGATGAGCAGTTCTTC. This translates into CASSLGVGPIGDEQFF. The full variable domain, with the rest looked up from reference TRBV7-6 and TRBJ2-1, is GAGVSQSPRYKVTKRGQDVALRCDPISGHVSLYWYRQALGQGPEFLTYFNYEAQQDKSGLPNDRFSAERPEGSISTLTIQRTEQRDSAMYRCASSLGVGPIGDEQFFGPGTRLTVL.

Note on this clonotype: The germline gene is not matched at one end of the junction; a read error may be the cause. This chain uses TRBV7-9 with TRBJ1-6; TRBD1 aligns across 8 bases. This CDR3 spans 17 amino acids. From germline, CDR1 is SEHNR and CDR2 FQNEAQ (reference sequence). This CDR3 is CASSSPTGVSYNSPHHF. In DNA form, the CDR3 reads TGTGCCAGCAGCTCCCCGACAGGGGTCTCCTATAATTCACCCCACCACTTT.

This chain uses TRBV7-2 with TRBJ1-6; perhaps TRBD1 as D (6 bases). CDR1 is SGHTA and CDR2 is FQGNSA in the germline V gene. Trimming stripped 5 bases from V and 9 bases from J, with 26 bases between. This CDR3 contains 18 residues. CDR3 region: CASSPNPPLQGRGSPLHF. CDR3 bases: TGTGCCAGCAGCCCGAACCCGCCACTACAGGGTAGGGGTTCACCCCTCCACTTT. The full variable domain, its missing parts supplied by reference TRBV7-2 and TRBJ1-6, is GAGVSQSPSNKVTEKGKDVELRCDPISGHTALYWYRQSLGQGLEFLIYFQGNSAPDKSGLPSDRFSAERTGGSVSTLTIQRTQQEDSAVYLCASSPNPPLQGRGSPLHFGNGTRLTVT.

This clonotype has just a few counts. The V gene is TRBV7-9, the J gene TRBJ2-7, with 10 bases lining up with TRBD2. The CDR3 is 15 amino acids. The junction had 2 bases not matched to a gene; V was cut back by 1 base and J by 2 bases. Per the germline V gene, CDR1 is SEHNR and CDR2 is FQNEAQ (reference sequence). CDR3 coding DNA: TGTGCCAGCAGCTTAGGTAGCGGGGGGCCCTACGAGCAGTACTTC. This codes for CASSLGSGGPYEQYF.